This is a list of T cell receptor beta chains from one sample in a study of cytomegalovirus exposure and HLA in healthy donors. Only in-frame clones appear in the TCRdb table, and some are missing; sequencing was by immunoSEQ multiplex PCR. Counted here are around 150,000 clones, approximately 79% occurring once; the ten biggest clones make up more than 4%. The sample was PBMCs. Receptors were obtained from a man aged 35-49 years in good health and CMV-seronegative. Each CDR3 is given with its conserved first and last residue. Fields, in order: J gene, clone size, D gene, V gene, CDR3 DNA, CDR3 protein. The D gene is left open where the match is weak. Not every row has a clone size; where given, it reads once, few, many or a size class.

J gene: TRBJ1-1; clone size: NA; D gene: NA; V gene: TRBV18; CDR3 DNA: TGTGCCAGCTCACCACCTCTGAGCACTGAAGCTTTCTTT; CDR3 protein: CASSPPLSTEAFF
J gene: TRBJ2-1; clone size: NA; D gene: TRBD2; V gene: TRBV5-1; CDR3 DNA: TGCGCCAGCAGCTTGCTGCTAGCGGGGGGATACAATGAGCAGTTCTTC; CDR3 protein: CASSLLLAGGYNEQFF
J gene: TRBJ2-7; clone size: once; D gene: NA; V gene: TRBV19; CDR3 DNA: TGTGCCAGTAGTGCGAAGCCAGCGCCAAGCTCCTACGAGCAGTACTTC; CDR3 protein: CASSAKPAPSSYEQYF
J gene: TRBJ2-1; clone size: NA; D gene: NA; V gene: TRBV7-6; CDR3 DNA: TGTGCCAGCAGCTTGTGGCGGGTGGGCCGGAATGGGAATGAGCAGTTCTTC; CDR3 protein: CASSLWRVGRNGNEQFF
J gene: TRBJ2-1; clone size: NA; D gene: TRBD2; V gene: TRBV5-6; CDR3 DNA: TGTGCCAGCAGCTTGGGGCGCCTAGCGGGGGCCAATGAGCAGTTCTTC; CDR3 protein: CASSLGRLAGANEQFF
J gene: TRBJ2-1; clone size: once; D gene: TRBD2; V gene: TRBV30; CDR3 DNA: TGTGCCTGGAGTGTACTAGCGGGGGGGCGGTATGAGCAGTTCTTC; CDR3 protein: CAWSVLAGGRYEQFF
J gene: TRBJ1-1; clone size: NA; D gene: NA; V gene: TRBV29-1; CDR3 DNA: TGCAGCGTCTTCGACAGGAACACTGAAGCTTTCTTT; CDR3 protein: CSVFDRNTEAFF
J gene: TRBJ1-1; clone size: NA; D gene: TRBD1; V gene: TRBV11-2; CDR3 DNA: TGTGCCAGCAGCCCCCTCCCGGGACAGCAGAACACTGAAGCTTTCTTT; CDR3 protein: CASSPLPGQQNTEAFF
J gene: TRBJ1-6; clone size: NA; D gene: NA; V gene: TRBV7-9; CDR3 DNA: TGTGCCAGCAGCTTCGGCGGCACCTATAATTCACCCCTCCACTTT; CDR3 protein: CASSFGGTYNSPLHF
J gene: TRBJ1-3; clone size: NA; D gene: NA; V gene: TRBV10-3; CDR3 DNA: TGTGCCATCAGTGGGGGCCCTGGAAACACCATATATTTT; CDR3 protein: CAISGGPGNTIYF
J gene: TRBJ1-1; clone size: NA; D gene: TRBD1; V gene: TRBV19; CDR3 DNA: TGTGCCAGCTCGACAGGGTTCACTGAAGCTTTCTTT; CDR3 protein: CASSTGFTEAFF
J gene: TRBJ2-1; clone size: NA; D gene: TRBD2; V gene: TRBV9; CDR3 DNA: TGTGCCAGCAGCGCAACGACTAGCGGGGGCGAGCAGTTCTTC; CDR3 protein: CASSATTSGGEQFF
J gene: TRBJ1-5; clone size: NA; D gene: NA; V gene: TRBV6-1; CDR3 DNA: TGTGCCAGCAGTGAAGCGGGGGGGGGTCCACAGCCCCAGCATTTT; CDR3 protein: CASSEAGGGPQPQHF
J gene: TRBJ1-2; clone size: NA; D gene: TRBD1; V gene: TRBV7-9; CDR3 DNA: TGTGCCAGCAGCCCGGGACAGACTAACTATGGCTACACCTTC; CDR3 protein: CASSPGQTNYGYTF
J gene: TRBJ2-2; clone size: NA; D gene: NA; V gene: TRBV7-2; CDR3 DNA: TGTGCCAGCAATACGGGGACATACCGTGCCGGGGAGCTGTTTTTT; CDR3 protein: CASNTGTYRAGELFF
J gene: TRBJ1-4; clone size: NA; D gene: NA; V gene: TRBV6-5; CDR3 DNA: TGTGCCAGCAGCCTCCAGGGCACTAATGAAAAACTGTTTTTT; CDR3 protein: CASSLQGTNEKLFF
J gene: TRBJ1-2; clone size: NA; D gene: NA; V gene: TRBV6-6; CDR3 DNA: TGTGCCAGCAGTTTTCTCGGAGGCTATGGCTACACCTTC; CDR3 protein: CASSFLGGYGYTF
J gene: TRBJ1-1; clone size: NA; D gene: TRBD1; V gene: TRBV5-4; CDR3 DNA: TGTGCCAGCAGCTTCAGGACAGGGGACACTGAAGCTTTCTTT; CDR3 protein: CASSFRTGDTEAFF
J gene: TRBJ2-5; clone size: NA; D gene: TRBD2; V gene: TRBV5-1; CDR3 DNA: TGCGCCAGCAGCCCCTGGACTAGTCTGGAGACCCAGTACTTC; CDR3 protein: CASSPWTSLETQYF
J gene: TRBJ1-2; clone size: NA; D gene: NA; V gene: TRBV29-1; CDR3 DNA: TGCAGCGCCTCGGCCAATCAGGGTCCCTACACCTTC; CDR3 protein: CSASANQGPYTF
J gene: TRBJ2-3; clone size: NA; D gene: TRBD1; V gene: TRBV5-1; CDR3 DNA: TGCGCCAGCAGCGTGACAGGGGATACGCAGTATTTT; CDR3 protein: CASSVTGDTQYF
J gene: TRBJ1-2; clone size: NA; D gene: NA; V gene: TRBV4-3; CDR3 DNA: TGCGCCAGCAGCCACGAAGAAGCAGGGTTGGGCTATGGCTACACCTTC; CDR3 protein: CASSHEEAGLGYGYTF
J gene: TRBJ2-2; clone size: NA; D gene: TRBD1; V gene: TRBV7-3; CDR3 DNA: TGTGCCAGGGACAGGGAAAACACCGGGGAGCTGTTTTTT; CDR3 protein: CARDRENTGELFF
J gene: TRBJ2-5; clone size: NA; D gene: NA; V gene: TRBV5-1; CDR3 DNA: TGCGCCAGCAGCTTAAAGGTTCGGAGCGGCGACCAAGAGACCCAGTACTTC; CDR3 protein: CASSLKVRSGDQETQYF
J gene: TRBJ1-4; clone size: NA; D gene: NA; V gene: TRBV10-3; CDR3 DNA: TGTGCCATCAGTCCTACAGCCGCAACTAATGAAAAACTGTTTTTT; CDR3 protein: CAISPTAATNEKLFF
J gene: TRBJ2-3; clone size: NA; D gene: TRBD2; V gene: TRBV9; CDR3 DNA: TGTGCCAGCAGCGCAGGACTAGCCCACCTCCCCCCGGCAGATACGCAGTATTTT; CDR3 protein: CASSAGLAHLPPADTQYF
J gene: TRBJ1-1; clone size: few; D gene: NA; V gene: TRBV4-1; CDR3 DNA: TGCGCCAGCAGCCTTGCACAGGAAATGAACACTGAAGCTTTCTTT; CDR3 protein: CASSLAQEMNTEAFF
J gene: TRBJ2-3; clone size: few; D gene: TRBD2; V gene: TRBV7-2; CDR3 DNA: TGTGCCAGCAGCTTAGTAGTGCGGGGGGGGACAGATACGCAGTATTTT; CDR3 protein: CASSLVVRGGTDTQYF
J gene: TRBJ2-7; clone size: NA; D gene: NA; V gene: TRBV27; CDR3 DNA: TGTGCCAGCAGTTTAGCGGCCTCCTACGAGCAGTACTTC; CDR3 protein: CASSLAASYEQYF
J gene: TRBJ2-3; clone size: NA; D gene: NA; V gene: TRBV10-3; CDR3 DNA: TGTGCCATCAGTGCAGGTAGTACAGATACGCAGTATTTT; CDR3 protein: CAISAGSTDTQYF
J gene: TRBJ2-7; clone size: NA; D gene: TRBD1; V gene: TRBV29-1; CDR3 DNA: TGCAGCGTTGAGGGCAGGGGGACCGAGCAGTACTTC; CDR3 protein: CSVEGRGTEQYF
J gene: TRBJ1-3; clone size: once; D gene: NA; V gene: TRBV5-4; CDR3 DNA: TGTGCCAGCAGCCCGCAGGGCCCCTCTGGAAACACCATATATTTT; CDR3 protein: CASSPQGPSGNTIYF
J gene: TRBJ2-7; clone size: NA; D gene: NA; V gene: TRBV10-2; CDR3 DNA: TGCGCCAGCATTGACAGAAAACCCTACGAGCAGTACTTC; CDR3 protein: CASIDRKPYEQYF
J gene: TRBJ2-3; clone size: once; D gene: NA; V gene: TRBV5-1; CDR3 DNA: TGCGCCAGCAGCCCCCTTGGGGGGAGCCACACAGATACGCAGTATTTT; CDR3 protein: CASSPLGGSHTDTQYF
J gene: TRBJ1-5; clone size: NA; D gene: NA; V gene: TRBV19; CDR3 DNA: TGTGCCAGATTCGGGGGTCGGGCGAATAGCAATCAGCCCCAGCATTTT; CDR3 protein: CARFGGRANSNQPQHF
J gene: TRBJ2-5; clone size: NA; D gene: TRBD2; V gene: TRBV5-1; CDR3 DNA: TGCGCCAGCAGCCAGGGACTAGCGGGGGTGATCCAAGAGACCCAGTACTTC; CDR3 protein: CASSQGLAGVIQETQYF
J gene: TRBJ1-6; clone size: NA; D gene: TRBD1; V gene: TRBV2; CDR3 DNA: TGTGCCAGCGAGAGGACAGGCGGCGGTCTTTCACCCCTCCACTTT; CDR3 protein: CASERTGGGLSPLHF
J gene: TRBJ2-5; clone size: few; D gene: NA; V gene: TRBV6-5; CDR3 DNA: TGTGCCAGCAGTATCCTAGAGCAAGAGACCCAGTACTTC; CDR3 protein: CASSILEQETQYF
J gene: TRBJ2-3; clone size: few; D gene: TRBD2; V gene: TRBV9; CDR3 DNA: TGTGCCAGCAGCGCCCCGGGGACTACGACTTATAGCACAGATACGCAGTATTTT; CDR3 protein: CASSAPGTTTYSTDTQYF
J gene: TRBJ1-1; clone size: many; D gene: TRBD1; V gene: TRBV13; CDR3 DNA: TGTGCCAGCAGCTTAGGCTGGGACAGGAACACTGAAGCTTTCTTT; CDR3 protein: CASSLGWDRNTEAFF
J gene: TRBJ1-1; clone size: few; D gene: TRBD1; V gene: TRBV27; CDR3 DNA: TGTGCCAGCAGTCACCGGGACAGGGGGACTGAAGCTTTCTTT; CDR3 protein: CASSHRDRGTEAFF
J gene: TRBJ2-7; clone size: NA; D gene: TRBD1; V gene: TRBV29-1; CDR3 DNA: TGCAGCGTTGAGGACAGGGGGCTCGACGAGCAGTACTTC; CDR3 protein: CSVEDRGLDEQYF
J gene: TRBJ2-2; clone size: NA; D gene: NA; V gene: TRBV4-1; CDR3 DNA: TGCGCCAGCAGCCAAAGCCCTACAGGGATCACCGGGGAGCTGTTTTTT; CDR3 protein: CASSQSPTGITGELFF
J gene: TRBJ2-5; clone size: few; D gene: NA; V gene: TRBV5-4; CDR3 DNA: TGTGCCAGCAGCTTGGGCCAACGATTAGGGGAAGAGACCCAGTACTTC; CDR3 protein: CASSLGQRLGEETQYF
J gene: TRBJ2-3; clone size: NA; D gene: NA; V gene: TRBV13; CDR3 DNA: TGTGCCAGCAGCTCCGGGGTCACAAGCACAGATACGCAGTATTTT; CDR3 protein: CASSSGVTSTDTQYF
J gene: TRBJ1-3; clone size: NA; D gene: NA; V gene: TRBV19; CDR3 DNA: TGTGCCAGTAGGCGAAGCTCCTACTCTGGAAACACCATATATTTT; CDR3 protein: CASRRSSYSGNTIYF
J gene: TRBJ2-1; clone size: NA; D gene: TRBD1; V gene: TRBV5-1; CDR3 DNA: TGCGCCAGCGGGTTGACAGGGAACGAGCAGTTCTTC; CDR3 protein: CASGLTGNEQFF
J gene: TRBJ2-3; clone size: NA; D gene: NA; V gene: TRBV18; CDR3 DNA: TGTGCCAGCTCACCAATTAGTCCCCGGGGGACAGATACGCAGTATTTT; CDR3 protein: CASSPISPRGTDTQYF
J gene: TRBJ1-1; clone size: NA; D gene: NA; V gene: TRBV11-2; CDR3 DNA: TGTGCCAGCAGCTTAGTCGGGCTGGGGAGCACTGAAGCTTTCTTT; CDR3 protein: CASSLVGLGSTEAFF
J gene: TRBJ2-2; clone size: NA; D gene: TRBD2; V gene: TRBV7-6; CDR3 DNA: TGTGCCAGCAGCTTAGATACAGCGGGGGGTACCGGGGAGCTGTTTTTT; CDR3 protein: CASSLDTAGGTGELFF
J gene: TRBJ1-3; clone size: once; D gene: NA; V gene: TRBV4-1; CDR3 DNA: TGCGCCAGCAGCCAAGGAGGGGGTACTGGAAACACCATATATTTT; CDR3 protein: CASSQGGGTGNTIYF
J gene: TRBJ2-7; clone size: NA; D gene: TRBD1; V gene: TRBV6-5; CDR3 DNA: TGTGCCAGCAGAGAGGGACAGGGCTACGAGCAGTACTTC; CDR3 protein: CASREGQGYEQYF
J gene: TRBJ2-7; clone size: NA; D gene: NA; V gene: TRBV12-5; CDR3 DNA: TGTGCTAGTGGTTTGGTATCGAGGCACGAGCAGTACTTC; CDR3 protein: CASGLVSRHEQYF